A selection of T cell receptor beta chains follows, all from one sample in a study of PD-L1 blockade in urothelial cancer. Some clones are missing from TCRdb's copy, which holds only in-frame ones; the method was immunoSEQ multiplex PCR. Found here are some 110,000 clones, approximately 90% of them singletons; the top ten hold approximately 3.8%. The input for sequencing was PBMCs, taken around atezolizumab (anti-PD-L1) treatment. These receptors originate from a man between 60 and 70 years old with urothelial cancer. Both conserved end residues are part of each CDR3. Each record gives: CDR3 protein, D gene, J gene, V gene. The D gene is left open where the match is weak.

CDR3aa: CASSSTGNQPQHF
d_gene: .
j_gene: TRBJ1-5
v_gene: TRBV28

CDR3aa: CASSLDRAETQYF
d_gene: .
j_gene: TRBJ2-5
v_gene: TRBV5-4

CDR3aa: CASTGQDYGYTF
d_gene: TRBD1
j_gene: TRBJ1-2
v_gene: TRBV6-1

CDR3aa: CASSLVAGNNEKLFF
d_gene: .
j_gene: TRBJ1-4
v_gene: TRBV5-1

CDR3aa: CASSHRTSGLTSYEQYF
d_gene: TRBD2
j_gene: TRBJ2-7
v_gene: TRBV5-5

CDR3aa: CASSLAQGAQNIQYF
d_gene: TRBD1
j_gene: TRBJ2-4
v_gene: TRBV7-2

CDR3aa: CASSLWGRGSTGANVLTF
d_gene: .
j_gene: TRBJ2-6
v_gene: TRBV28

CDR3aa: CASSFGFRDRGNEQYF
d_gene: TRBD1
j_gene: TRBJ2-7
v_gene: TRBV7-9

CDR3aa: CASSLGQGSYNEQFF
d_gene: TRBD1
j_gene: TRBJ2-1
v_gene: TRBV7-2

CDR3aa: CASSPLPGTGTEKLFF
d_gene: TRBD1
j_gene: TRBJ1-4
v_gene: TRBV7-7

CDR3aa: CASSTTGGDEQFF
d_gene: .
j_gene: TRBJ2-1
v_gene: TRBV14

CDR3aa: CASSDPSREGGAPLHF
d_gene: TRBD1
j_gene: TRBJ1-6
v_gene: TRBV10-2

CDR3aa: CASSVGLAGVEQYF
d_gene: TRBD2
j_gene: TRBJ2-7
v_gene: TRBV5-8

CDR3aa: CASTLGGGPGYEQYF
d_gene: .
j_gene: TRBJ2-7
v_gene: TRBV6-5

CDR3aa: CASSPNRVSTNEKLFF
d_gene: .
j_gene: TRBJ1-4
v_gene: TRBV18

CDR3aa: CASSFQEDNEQFF
d_gene: .
j_gene: TRBJ2-1
v_gene: TRBV11-1

CDR3aa: CASSFSGSTDTQYF
d_gene: .
j_gene: TRBJ2-3
v_gene: TRBV7-2

CDR3aa: CASSREYSYEQYF
d_gene: .
j_gene: TRBJ2-7
v_gene: TRBV2

CDR3aa: CAITPGPHNSPLHF
d_gene: .
j_gene: TRBJ1-6
v_gene: TRBV10-3

CDR3aa: CASSPDRNTDTQYF
d_gene: .
j_gene: TRBJ2-3
v_gene: TRBV9

CDR3aa: CASRIGQGNGYTF
d_gene: TRBD1
j_gene: TRBJ1-2
v_gene: TRBV6-5

CDR3aa: CASSFLGRTDTQYF
d_gene: .
j_gene: TRBJ2-3
v_gene: TRBV5-1

CDR3aa: CASSFRRTASTDTEAFF
d_gene: .
j_gene: TRBJ1-1
v_gene: TRBV7-2

CDR3aa: CASSLMGDSETQYF
d_gene: .
j_gene: TRBJ2-5
v_gene: TRBV7-3

CDR3aa: CARTGREDEQYF
d_gene: .
j_gene: TRBJ2-7
v_gene: TRBV19

CDR3aa: CASSQDGAGGQPQHF
d_gene: TRBD1
j_gene: TRBJ1-5
v_gene: TRBV4-2

CDR3aa: CASSEPTSGPYNEQFF
d_gene: TRBD2
j_gene: TRBJ2-1
v_gene: TRBV2

CDR3aa: CASSPGYEQYF
d_gene: .
j_gene: TRBJ2-7
v_gene: TRBV7-2

CDR3aa: CASSLAGGYNSPLHF
d_gene: .
j_gene: TRBJ1-6
v_gene: TRBV7-9

CDR3aa: CASSREDTQYF
d_gene: .
j_gene: TRBJ2-3
v_gene: TRBV5-4

CDR3aa: CASSLSGRVSDRYEKLFF
d_gene: .
j_gene: TRBJ1-4
v_gene: TRBV27

CDR3aa: CAQILDGF
d_gene: .
j_gene: TRBJ1-2
v_gene: TRBV18

CDR3aa: CASSWGLADDNEQFF
d_gene: TRBD2
j_gene: TRBJ2-1
v_gene: TRBV5-1

CDR3aa: CASNSLNNEQFF
d_gene: .
j_gene: TRBJ2-1
v_gene: TRBV19

CDR3aa: CASSTGTGYNEKLFF
d_gene: TRBD1
j_gene: TRBJ1-4
v_gene: TRBV5-4

CDR3aa: CSADRSSTDTQYF
d_gene: .
j_gene: TRBJ2-3
v_gene: TRBV29-1